This T cell receptor beta chain derives from a study of T cell responses to AZD1222 COVID-19 vaccine. Study-level findings and limits: Every sample of the repertoires postdated the peak T cell response. Donors were mostly white British, more females; clonal diversity possibly underestimated. It was only a handful of AZD1222 recipients who were seropositive at baseline. Dominant CD4 TCR responses targeted spike regions 160-218 and 743-854.

The J segment lost 5 bases and the V segment lost 5 bases, leaving 15 bases of the junction unmatched. The CDR3 contains 17 residues. Germline CDR1 reads MDHEN; CDR2 reads SYDVKM. Regarding this clone: The target antigen is unknown.

Sequenced by immunoSEQ multiplex PCR; TCRdb stores in-frame clones only, minus some. The profile shows 110,000 to 150,000 clones, roughly 88% of them singletons. The sequencing used peripheral blood, collected 28 days after the second AZD1222 dose. The TCR sequence derives from an adult who received the AZD1222 COVID-19 vaccine. This chain uses TRBV28 with TRBJ1-1; 9 nucleotides agree with TRBD1. The CDR3 region is CASSSTGGAGFRTEAFF. The CDR3, as DNA: TGTGCCAGCAGTAGTACAGGGGGCGCAGGGTTTCGGACTGAAGCTTTCTTT.